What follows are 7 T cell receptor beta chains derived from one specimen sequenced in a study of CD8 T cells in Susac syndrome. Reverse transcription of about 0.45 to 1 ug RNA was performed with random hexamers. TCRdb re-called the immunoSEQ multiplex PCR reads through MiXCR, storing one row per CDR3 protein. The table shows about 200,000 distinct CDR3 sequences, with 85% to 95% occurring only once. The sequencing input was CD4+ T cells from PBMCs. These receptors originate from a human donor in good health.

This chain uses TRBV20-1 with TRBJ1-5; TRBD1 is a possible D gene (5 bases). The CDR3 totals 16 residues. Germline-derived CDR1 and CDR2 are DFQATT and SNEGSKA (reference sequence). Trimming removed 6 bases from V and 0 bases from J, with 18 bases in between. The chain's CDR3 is CSATRDGLYSNQPQHF. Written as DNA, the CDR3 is TGCAGTGCCACTAGGGACGGCCTTTATAGCAATCAGCCCCAGCATTTT.

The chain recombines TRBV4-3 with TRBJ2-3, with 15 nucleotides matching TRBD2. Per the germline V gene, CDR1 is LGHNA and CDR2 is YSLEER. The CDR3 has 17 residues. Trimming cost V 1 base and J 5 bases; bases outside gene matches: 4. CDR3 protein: CASSQAGLAGGRDTQYF. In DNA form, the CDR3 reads TGCGCCAGCAGCCAAGCAGGACTAGCGGGAGGGAGAGATACGCAGTATTTT.

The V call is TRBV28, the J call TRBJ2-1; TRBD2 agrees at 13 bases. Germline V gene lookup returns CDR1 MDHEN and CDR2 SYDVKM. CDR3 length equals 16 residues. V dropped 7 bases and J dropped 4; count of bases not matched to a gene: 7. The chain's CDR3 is CASTSSTSGRYNEQFF. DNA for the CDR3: TGTGCCAGCACCTCATCGACTAGCGGGAGGTACAATGAGCAGTTCTTC.

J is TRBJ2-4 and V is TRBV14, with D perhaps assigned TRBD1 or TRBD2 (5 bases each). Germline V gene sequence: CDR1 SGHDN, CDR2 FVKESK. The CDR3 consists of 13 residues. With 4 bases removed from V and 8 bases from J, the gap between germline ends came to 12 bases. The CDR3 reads CASSRRGADIQYF. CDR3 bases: TGTGCCAGCAGCCGGAGAGGGGCGGACATTCAGTACTTC.

Here the CDR3 DNA reads TGCAGCGTTGAAGAATCAGGTGGGCTTGGGGCTTTCTTT. Amino acid sequence: CSVEESGGLGAFF. This chain connects TRBV29-1 to TRBJ1-1; D is unclear. Trimming removed 0 bases from V and 11 bases from J, with 16 bases in between. The CDR3 length is 13 residues. Germline lookup yields CDR1 SQVTM and CDR2 ANQGSEA.

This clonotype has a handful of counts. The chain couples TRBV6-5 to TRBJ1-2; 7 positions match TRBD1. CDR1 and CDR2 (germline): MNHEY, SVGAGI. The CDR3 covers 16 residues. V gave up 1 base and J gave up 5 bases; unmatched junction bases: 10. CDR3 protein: CASSYLRTGGGYGYTF. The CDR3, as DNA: TGTGCCAGCAGTTACTTGCGGACAGGAGGGGGATATGGCTACACCTTC.

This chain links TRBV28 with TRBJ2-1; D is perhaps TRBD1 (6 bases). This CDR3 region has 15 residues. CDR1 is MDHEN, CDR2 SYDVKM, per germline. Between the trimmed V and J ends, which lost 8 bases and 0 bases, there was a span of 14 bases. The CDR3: CASGGQGSSYNEQFF. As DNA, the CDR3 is TGTGCCAGCGGTGGGCAGGGGAGCTCCTACAATGAGCAGTTCTTC.